This T cell receptor beta chain is drawn from a study of beta chain features in type 1 diabetes. V dropped 2 bases and J dropped 3 bases, with 10 bases sitting between them. CDR1 and CDR2 (germline): SGHVS, FNYEAQ. CDR3 size: 14 residues. Each of the CD4+ naive, central memory, regulatory and stem cell-like memory populations was sorted via CD45RO/CCR7/CD25/CD127/CD95/CD27. The entirety of the isolated RNA underwent reverse transcription, so expressed TCRB transcripts were sequenced. TCRdb's table, derived via immunoSEQ multiplex PCR, lists solely in-frame clones and lacks some. Among 200,000 to 250,000 clones listed, 15% to 20% were seen once. Notes on the study in general: Within patients, naive, central memory and Treg TCRB repertoires seemed more similar than within healthy donors. All four CD4+ subsets of Type 1 diabetes patients contained TCRB CDR3s that were moderately but significantly shorter.

This clone was counted between two and nine times. The target antigen is unknown. Material for sequencing was naive CD4+ T cells from blood. The receptor comes from a man aged 30 to 39 with type 1 diabetes. The V gene is TRBV7-6, the J gene TRBJ2-5; D is unclear. The CDR3 region is CASSLLGMKETQYF. CDR3 in DNA: TGTGCCAGCAGCTTATTGGGTATGAAAGAGACCCAGTACTTC.